The T cell receptor (beta chain) described here comes from a study of T-cell reconstitution after alpha-beta-depleted transplantation in children (dated by TCRdb to about 2016). General notes on the study: The study quantitatively tracked T-cell immune reconstitution after TCRalphabeta/CD19-depleted allogeneic hematopoietic cell transplantation in children using TCR repertoire profiling.

The paper's findings and limits, for the study overall: The apparently early recovery of alphabetaT-cell counts about two months after transplant reportedly depended on only several hundred rapidly expanded clones that came from non-depleted graft cells. In some patients, the high TCRbeta diversity seen at day 60 was put down to recipient T cells and intrathymic progenitors that had survived conditioning. Over subsequent months, a decline in hyperexpanded clone frequencies was noted, and after one year, T-cell counts and TCRbeta diversity were mostly ascribed to newly produced T cells.

Explained via the paper, the treatment or condition label denotes: allogeneic hematopoietic cell transplantation with graft depleted of TCRalphabeta T cells and CD19 B cells. TCRalphabeta/CD19-depleted allogeneic hematopoietic cell grafts were given to the transplant recipients, all of whom were children. This clonotype was detected many times. What antigen it recognizes has not been identified. One junction end disagrees with the germline gene, perhaps due to a read error. The germline V gene encodes CDR1 SGHRS and CDR2 YFSETQ. The CDR3 spans 11 residues, from the cysteine through the phenylalanine. The entry retains the CDR3 DNA only, 33 bases that are in frame from base 1. The library came from PCR. TCRdb records Illumina HiSeq 2500 as the sequencer. TCR library preparation used molecular barcoding, with unique molecular identifiers applied to normalize quantification of the TCRbeta repertoire. TCRdb reran the public reads through fastp at Q25 and MiXCR, keeping productive beta chains. Each entry merges the rows of one CDR3 protein and shows their most common DNA and genes. The sample table shows a few hundred thousand distinct CDR3 sequences, and about a quarter are seen once. The ten largest clones represent 30% to 45% of the sample.

This specimen consisted of PBMCs, obtained before TCRalphabeta/CD19-depleted stem cell transplant. The chain is encoded by TRBV5-1 joined to TRBJ2-1; there is no confident call for the D gene. The source of this sequence is a boy in the first two years of life with Wiskott-Aldrich syndrome, due to receive a stem cell transplant. The sequenced DNA is TGTGCCAGCAGCGTCTACAATGAGCAGTTCTTC. It translates as CASSVYNEQFF.